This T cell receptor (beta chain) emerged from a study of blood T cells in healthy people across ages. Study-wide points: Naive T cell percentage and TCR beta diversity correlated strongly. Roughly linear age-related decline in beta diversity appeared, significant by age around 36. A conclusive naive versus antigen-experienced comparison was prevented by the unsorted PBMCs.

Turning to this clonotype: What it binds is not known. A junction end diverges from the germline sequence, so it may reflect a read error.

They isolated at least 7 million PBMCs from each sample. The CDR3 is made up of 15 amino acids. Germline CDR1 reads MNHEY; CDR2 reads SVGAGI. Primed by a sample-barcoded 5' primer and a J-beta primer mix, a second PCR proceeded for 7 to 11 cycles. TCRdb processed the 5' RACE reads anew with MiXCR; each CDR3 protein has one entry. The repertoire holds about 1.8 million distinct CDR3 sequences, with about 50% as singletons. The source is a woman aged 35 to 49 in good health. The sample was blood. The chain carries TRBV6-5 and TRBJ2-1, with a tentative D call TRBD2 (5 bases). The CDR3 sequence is CANSYSHGVGNEQFF. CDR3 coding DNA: TGTGCCAACAGTTACTCACACGGGGTTGGAAATGAGCAGTTCTTC.